This paragraph covers one T cell receptor (beta chain) sequence. Method: immunoSEQ multiplex PCR; TCRdb's copy keeps in-frame clones and lacks some. The sample contains roughly 340,000 clones, more than 80% of which appear only once. Germline V gives CDR1 LNHDA, CDR2 SQIVND (reference sequence). The CDR3 is made up of 15 amino acids. V lost 5 bases and J lost 0; bases outside the gene matches: 2. These data come from a study of blood T cell repertoires in COVID-19. The receptor was derived from a man aged 18 to 29 who had recovered from COVID-19. Sequenced input: PBMCs or T cells enriched from blood (not recorded which). V and J are TRBV19 and TRBJ2-1; 9 bases agree with TRBD1. Here the CDR3 reads CASSDRGNSYNEQFF. CDR3 coding DNA: TGTGCCAGTAGTGACAGGGGGAACTCCTACAATGAGCAGTTCTTC.